Each of the 10 T cell receptor beta chains below was sequenced from the same sample in a study of cytomegalovirus exposure and HLA in healthy donors. The study ran its PCR with 60 Vbeta and 13 Jbeta primers. TCRdb keeps only in-frame clones here, not all; method: immunoSEQ multiplex PCR. The repertoire holds 90,000 to 150,000 clones, more than 60% seen once, with around 4.2% in the top ten. Sequencing was performed on PBMCs. The receptor set was obtained from a middle-aged woman in good health and CMV-seronegative.

This clone has more than one count but fewer than ten. This chain connects TRBV4-3 to TRBJ2-1; 11 bases map to TRBD1. Germline CDR1 and CDR2: LGHNA and YSLEER. The CDR3 runs to 19 residues. The junction had 17 bases not matched to a gene; V was cut back by 0 bases and J by 10 bases. The CDR3 sequence is CASSQDPGPGTGGLKEQFF. CDR3 coding DNA: TGCGCCAGCAGCCAAGACCCCGGTCCCGGGACAGGGGGGCTAAAGGAGCAGTTCTTC.

This chain uses TRBV5-1 with TRBJ1-1, with 7 positions matching TRBD1. The CDR3 runs to 15 residues. Germline V gives CDR1 SGHRS, CDR2 YFSETQ. V lost 0 bases to trimming and J lost 0 bases; unmatched junction nucleotides: 2. CDR3 protein: CASSLGGTVNTEAFF. Here the CDR3 DNA reads TGCGCCAGCAGCTTGGGAGGGACAGTGAACACTGAAGCTTTCTTT.

The chain uses TRBV14 and TRBJ1-1, with a tentative D call TRBD1 (5 bases). CDR1 and CDR2 from the germline V gene are SGHDN and FVKESK. The CDR3 is made up of 16 amino acids. V lost 4 bases and J lost 5, with 20 bases in between. The CDR3 DNA follows: TGTGCCAGCAGCCTATGGCAAGGGGTTAGGGATACTGAAGCTTTCTTT. Encoded protein: CASSLWQGVRDTEAFF.

This chain uses TRBV5-1 with TRBJ1-1; 8 bases agree with TRBD1. CDR1 SGHRS and CDR2 YFSETQ come from the germline V gene. The CDR3 covers 13 residues. The V segment lost 5 bases and the J segment 6 bases; nucleotides outside the gene matches: 6. CDR3 nucleotide sequence: TGCGCCAGCAGTATGCAGGGGGCTGCTGAAGCTTTCTTT. Protein: CASSMQGAAEAFF.

The chain combines TRBV18 with TRBJ1-5; the D is unclear. The V gene lost 4 bases and the J gene lost 2 bases, with 6 bases spanning the gap. The CDR3 is 13 residues long. Germline V gene lookup returns CDR1 KGHSH and CDR2 LQKENI. CDR3 DNA sequence: TGTGCCAGCTCACAGCAGGGCAATCAGCCCCAGCATTTT. It codes for CASSQQGNQPQHF. Supplemented by reference TRBV18 and TRBJ1-5, the full variable domain reads NAGVMQNPRHLVRRRGQEARLRCSPMKGHSHVYWYRQLPEEGLKFMVYLQKENIIDESGMPKERFSAEFPKEGPSILRIQQVVRGDSAAYFCASSQQGNQPQHFGDGTRLSIL.

On this clone itself: Sequence at one end of the junction differs from germline and may be a read error. The J gene is TRBJ2-5, the V gene TRBV6-4; the D is unclear. Germline CDR1 reads MRHNA; CDR2 reads SNTAGT. The CDR3 spans 15 residues. CDR3 sequence reads: CASTPLEAVQEAQYF. DNA of the CDR3: TGTGCCAGCACCCCCCTTGAGGCAGTTCAAGAGGCCCAGTACTTC.

The chain carries TRBV5-1 and TRBJ2-4, with D possibly matching TRBD1 (5 bases). Germline CDR1 is SGHRS and CDR2 is YFSETQ. Trimming stripped 5 bases from V and 0 bases from J, with 9 bases between. This CDR3 region has 14 residues. The CDR3 loop is CASRTDTAKNIQYF. CDR3 coding DNA: TGCGCCAGCAGGACGGACACAGCCAAAAACATTCAGTACTTC.

The V and J genes are TRBV9 and TRBJ1-2, with 9 bases matching TRBD1. The CDR3 length is 15 residues. The ends lost 3 bases at V and 2 bases at J; junction bases unmatched: 5. CDR1 SGDLS and CDR2 YYNGEE come from the germline V gene. CDR3 sequence (DNA): TGTGCCAGCAGCGCAATACAGGGGGCGAACTATGGCTACACCTTC. As protein: CASSAIQGANYGYTF. Full variable domain (rest looked up from reference TRBV9 and TRBJ1-2): DSGVTQTPKHLITATGQRVTLRCSPRSGDLSVYWYQQSLDQGLQFLIQYYNGEERAKGNILERFSAQQFPDLHSELNLSSLELGDSALYFCASSAIQGANYGYTFGSGTRLTVV.

This chain connects TRBV7-2 to TRBJ2-3; perhaps TRBD2 as D (6 bases). Per germline, CDR1 SGHTA and CDR2 FQGNSA. The CDR3 is made up of 14 amino acids. V shed 1 base and J shed 6 bases, with 11 bases lying between them. CDR3 nucleotide sequence: TGTGCCAGCAGCTTAGTGGCCAGCGGGGATACGCAGTATTTT. This codes for CASSLVASGDTQYF.

This clone was detected only once. This sequence joins TRBV5-6 and TRBJ2-1, with D tentatively TRBD2 (6 bases). This CDR3 is 14 amino acids long. The V end was cut by 0 bases, the J end by 4 bases, with 8 bases between. CDR1 is SGHDT and CDR2 is YYEEEE in the germline V gene. CDR3 in amino acids: CASSLVGGYNEQFF. The CDR3 DNA reads TGTGCCAGCAGCTTGGTTGGGGGGTACAATGAGCAGTTCTTC.